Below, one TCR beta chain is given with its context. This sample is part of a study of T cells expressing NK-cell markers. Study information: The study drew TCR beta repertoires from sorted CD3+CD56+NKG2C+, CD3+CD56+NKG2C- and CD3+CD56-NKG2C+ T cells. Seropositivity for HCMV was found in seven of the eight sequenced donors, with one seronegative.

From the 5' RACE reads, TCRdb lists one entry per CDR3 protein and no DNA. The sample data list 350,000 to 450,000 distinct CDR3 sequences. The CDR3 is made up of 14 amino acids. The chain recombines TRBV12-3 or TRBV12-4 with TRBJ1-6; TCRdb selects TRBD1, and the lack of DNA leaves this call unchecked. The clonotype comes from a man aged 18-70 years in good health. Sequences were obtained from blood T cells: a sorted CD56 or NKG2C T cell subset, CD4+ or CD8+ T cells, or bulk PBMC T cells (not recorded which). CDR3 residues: CASSLGAWDSPLHF.